These T cell receptor beta chains were read from a single sample in a study of identical twins. Each CDR3 protein gets one entry after TCRdb re-called the 5' RACE reads with MiXCR. The data contain approximately 260,000 distinct CDR3 sequences, around 8% of them singletons. The sample was also linked to a second study, of yellow fever vaccine responses in identical twins.

The sequenced material came from CD8+ T cells sorted from blood. All receptors derive from a woman between 18 and 29 years old in good health. CDR3s leave out the opening cysteine and the closing phenylalanine or tryptophan.

V gene	J gene	CDR3 protein
TRBV7-8	TRBJ2-7	ASSDRDRSSYEQY
TRBV4-1	TRBJ2-1	ASSPPGGLSDGVEQF
TRBV5-1	TRBJ2-3	ASSLTSSQFTDTQY
TRBV6-1	TRBJ2-3	ASSGRTQVTDTQY
TRBV15	TRBJ2-7	ATSTNPETAQY
TRBV4-3	TRBJ2-2	ASSQKSDGSGELF
TRBV5-6	TRBJ1-1	ASSFGIEAF
TRBV20-1	TRBJ2-4	SAVRQGAGKNIQY
TRBV5-4	TRBJ2-3	ASSPGQVETDTQY
TRBV4-1	TRBJ2-2	ASSQDRAGGPQLF
TRBV25-1	TRBJ1-3	ASSVGGNTIY
TRBV6-1	TRBJ1-4	ASGIGGIHEKLF
TRBV12-3/TRBV12-4	TRBJ2-1	ASSLVPSGRVVNEQF
TRBV5-1	TRBJ2-1	ASSPEGTGDNEQF
TRBV20-1	TRBJ2-7	SARGSGGYYEQY
TRBV14	TRBJ2-1	ASSQVPSPYNEQF
TRBV20-1	TRBJ2-1	SGGTSGRWDEQF
TRBV27	TRBJ1-6	ASRGTKGSPLH
TRBV7-9	TRBJ2-7	ASSPPARSSYEQY
TRBV20-1	TRBJ2-7	SARNPTSGTYEQY
TRBV23-1	TRBJ2-3	ASSQWPGTTDTQY
TRBV27	TRBJ2-2	ASSLGLADYTGELF
TRBV7-2	TRBJ2-1	ASWEAGSYNEQF
TRBV28	TRBJ2-3	ASSLVSGTDPDTQY
TRBV6-2/TRBV6-3	TRBJ2-1	ASGRLAGANEQF
TRBV7-9	TRBJ2-1	ASSPDGTSGVNEQF
TRBV6-1	TRBJ2-3	ASSEEPRGASSDTQY
TRBV5-6	TRBJ1-4	ASSLSRDRGGSNEKLF
TRBV5-1	TRBJ1-1	ASSLAAGYTEAF
TRBV25-1	TRBJ2-5	ASSEYQETQY
TRBV6-2/TRBV6-3	TRBJ2-2	ASRPATDTGELF
TRBV12-3/TRBV12-4	TRBJ2-5	ASRGTSLGETQY
TRBV21-1	TRBJ1-1	ATVPGVGTGMNTEAF
TRBV7-9	TRBJ2-1	ASKGLAGGSYNEQF
TRBV20-1	TRBJ2-7	SAVLTIQRGYEQY
TRBV7-3	TRBJ2-1	ASSELGGSSYNEQF
TRBV19	TRBJ2-2	ASIDDTGELF
TRBV7-8	TRBJ2-3	ASSLVLAYTDTQY
TRBV4-3	TRBJ2-7	ASSPGTHSYEQY
TRBV6-2/TRBV6-3	TRBJ2-1	ASSLDENSGRNLNEQF